This record looks at one T cell receptor (beta chain) sequence and its context. The CDR3 runs 15 residues. Trimming removed 8 bases from V and 4 bases from J, with 17 bases in between. Germline V gene sequence: CDR1 SGHNT, CDR2 YENEEA. Treatment specified: around 19 received Ad26.COV2.S at low or high dose, single or two shots; about 5 received placebo; per-sample allocation not given. After the first vaccine or placebo injection, samples were drawn on day 63. Using immunoSEQ multiplex PCR, the repertoire was profiled, and TCRdb retains in-frame clones only, with some absent. The sample yields roughly 400,000 clones, 80% to 95% seen once. The data originate from a study of Ad26.COV2.S vaccination and SARS-CoV-2 variants.

The specimen was peripheral blood, collected in a trial of Ad26.COV2.S vaccine versus placebo. The TCR comes from a person between 18 and 65 years old who received the Ad26.COV2.S COVID-19 vaccine or a placebo. The rearrangement uses TRBV11-3 and TRBJ2-2, with D maybe TRBD2 (7 bases). CDR3 in DNA: TGTGCCAGCGGTTCGGGGGGCGCGTCCACCGGGGAGCTGTTTTTT. This encodes CASGSGGASTGELFF.